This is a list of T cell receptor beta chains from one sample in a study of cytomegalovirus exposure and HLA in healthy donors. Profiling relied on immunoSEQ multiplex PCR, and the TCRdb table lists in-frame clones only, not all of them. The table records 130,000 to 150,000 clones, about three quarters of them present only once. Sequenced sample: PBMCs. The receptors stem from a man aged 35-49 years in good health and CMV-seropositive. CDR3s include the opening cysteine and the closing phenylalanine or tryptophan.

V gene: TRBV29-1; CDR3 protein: CSVARVADRQYF
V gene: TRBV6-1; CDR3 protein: CASSLDRGGGYTF
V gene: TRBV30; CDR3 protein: CACSTGHPNYGYTF
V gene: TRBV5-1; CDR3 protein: CASSSGQRTDTQYF
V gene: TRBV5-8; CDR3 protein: CASSLGRRVPDTQYF
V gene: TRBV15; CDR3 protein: CATSRGIGGDQPQHF
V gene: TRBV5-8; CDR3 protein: CASSFVLPSGRESEQYF
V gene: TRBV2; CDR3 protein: CASSEGLLLESPLHF
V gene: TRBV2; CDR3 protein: CASVLRRGTQGEQFF
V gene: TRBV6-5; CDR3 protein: CASINTYNEQFF
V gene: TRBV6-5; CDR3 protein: CASSLDSRPYGYTF
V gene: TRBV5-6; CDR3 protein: CASSLGAQGATGELFF
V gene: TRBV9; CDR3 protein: CASSVSLGDSRSNF
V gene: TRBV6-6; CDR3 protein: CASSSEGGYGYTF
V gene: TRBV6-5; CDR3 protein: CASSGVANEKLFF
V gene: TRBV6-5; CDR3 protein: CASSYGTSRIETQYF
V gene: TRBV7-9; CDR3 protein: CASSPLLGRGNTDTQYF
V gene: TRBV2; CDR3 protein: CASSERDSSYNEQFF
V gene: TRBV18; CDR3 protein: CASSPISTSVPLISEQYF
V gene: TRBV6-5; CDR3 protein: CASSLGQVSSYEQYF
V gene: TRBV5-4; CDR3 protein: CASSPRTGGYGYTF
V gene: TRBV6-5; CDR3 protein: CASKAGRGTYEQYF
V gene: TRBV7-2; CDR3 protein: CASRQLAGGRDEQFF
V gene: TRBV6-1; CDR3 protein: CASRPTPGLQYF
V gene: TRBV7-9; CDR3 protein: CASSLILPTGGGDGYTF
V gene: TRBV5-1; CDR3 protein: CASSLEGIEQYF
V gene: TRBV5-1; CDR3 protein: CASSYTLAQETQYF
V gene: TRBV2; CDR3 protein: CASTYRETQYF
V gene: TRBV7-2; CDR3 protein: CASSLDSRGSREKLFF
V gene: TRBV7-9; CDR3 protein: CASRRSQGGGETQYF
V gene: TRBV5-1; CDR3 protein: CASSPRGQGGSSYEQYF
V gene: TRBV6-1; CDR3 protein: CASSEGGGQIHYEQYF
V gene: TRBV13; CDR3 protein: CASSLRQGTMETQYF
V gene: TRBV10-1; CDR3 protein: CASSDSGQGRYEQYF
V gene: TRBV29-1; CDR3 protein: CSVRQPTDAFF
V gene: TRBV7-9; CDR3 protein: CASSLGAGGLYEQYF
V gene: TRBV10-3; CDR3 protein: CAISEASGRGETQYF
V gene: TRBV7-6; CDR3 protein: CASSASVSAMGYGYTF
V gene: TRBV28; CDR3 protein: CASSQGGVGNEKLFF
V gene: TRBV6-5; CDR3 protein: CASSYRRRQNEQFF
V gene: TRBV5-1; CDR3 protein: CASSRWTGLEIMGGYTF
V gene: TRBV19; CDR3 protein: CASSTPPAGGTQPQHF
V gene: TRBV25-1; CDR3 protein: CASSYTGDGWETQYF
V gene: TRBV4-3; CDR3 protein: CASSQVGGGGYNEQFF
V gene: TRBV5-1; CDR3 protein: CASSPLTESTNEKLFF
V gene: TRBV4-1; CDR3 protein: CASSSRTALYGYTF
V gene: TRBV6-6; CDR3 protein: CASHSGNTIYF
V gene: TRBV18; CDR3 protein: CASSPQIAGASETQYF
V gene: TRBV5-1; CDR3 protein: CASSYGLAGSTDTQYF
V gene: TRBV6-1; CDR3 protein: CASSGPTTGYEQYF
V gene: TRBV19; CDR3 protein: CASSIYGQVGYEQYF
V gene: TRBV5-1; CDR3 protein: CASSLEGAGELFF
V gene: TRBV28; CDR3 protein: CASSLRLPFLNSPLHF
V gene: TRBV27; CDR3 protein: CASSLSGQGGGYGYTF